These 10 T cell receptor beta chains originate from one sample sequenced in a study of beta chain features in type 1 diabetes. Since all of the isolated RNA was reverse transcribed, expressed TCRB transcripts were what got sequenced. Repertoires were generated with immunoSEQ multiplex PCR, while TCRdb's copy carries only in-frame clones and drops some. This table has just over 600,000 clones, around 15% appearing once. The sequencing input was naive CD4+ T cells from blood. Every receptor here comes from a young man in good health.

The rearrangement joins TRBV9 to TRBJ2-2; no clear D. Germline values: CDR1 SGDLS, CDR2 YYNGEE. The CDR3 contains 15 residues. V was pared by 3 bases and J by 4 bases, with 13 bases between. The CDR3 spells CASSGAAKATGELFF. The CDR3 DNA follows: TGTGCCAGCAGCGGGGCAGCCAAGGCCACCGGGGAGCTGTTTTTT.

This CDR3 is CAWSVVQGNYGEAFF. CDR3 sequence (DNA): TGTGCCTGGAGTGTCGTACAGGGCAATTACGGTGAAGCTTTCTTT. The chain uses TRBV30 and TRBJ1-1; a possible D gene is TRBD1 (6 bases). Trimming took off 0 bases at V and 7 bases at J, with 18 bases between the two ends. The CDR3 covers 15 residues. Germline V gene data show CDR1 as GTSNPN and CDR2 as SVGIG (reference sequence).

About this clone: The sample carries other DNA sequences with the same CDR3. The V gene is TRBV7-2, the J gene TRBJ2-7, with TRBD2 matching over 11 bases. CDR3 length equals 14 residues. Trimming took 5 bases from V and 1 from J; bases not matched to a gene: 1. Germline V gene lookup returns CDR1 SGHTA and CDR2 FQGNSA. The CDR3 sequence is CASSRTSGSYEQYF. The CDR3 DNA is TGTGCCAGCAGCCGGACTAGCGGGTCCTACGAGCAGTACTTC.

The sample holds a few counts of this clone. V and J are TRBV4-3 and TRBJ1-2, with 9 bases aligning to TRBD1. Trimming at V came to 0 bases and at J to 4 bases, leaving 9 bases not matched to a gene. Germline CDR1 LGHNA, CDR2 YSLEER. This CDR3 contains 17 residues. CDR3 amino acids: CASSQDYAQGAFYGYTF. CDR3 in DNA: TGCGCCAGCAGCCAAGATTACGCACAGGGGGCATTCTATGGCTACACCTTC.

This clone has more than one count but fewer than ten. This chain links TRBV15 with TRBJ2-7, with D perhaps assigned TRBD1 or TRBD2 (5 bases each). This CDR3 has 16 residues. The germline V gene has CDR1 LNHNV and CDR2 YYDKDF (reference sequence). The ends were cut back, 1 base at V and 0 bases at J, with 13 bases in the middle. CDR3 in amino acids: CATSRVMGVTSYEQYF. Written as DNA, the CDR3 is TGTGCCACCAGCAGAGTTATGGGGGTTACCTCCTACGAGCAGTACTTC.

This clone was recorded a few times. The rearrangement links TRBV18 to TRBJ2-1, with TRBD2 identical over 11 bases. The CDR3 sequence is 16 residues long. V was pared by 3 bases and J by 5 bases, with 6 bases of the junction left unmatched. CDR1 and CDR2 (germline): KGHSH, LQKENI. The CDR3 region is CASSPRLAGSNNEQFF. In DNA form, the CDR3 reads TGTGCCAGCTCACCGCGACTAGCGGGGTCAAACAATGAGCAGTTCTTC.

This chain connects TRBV5-1 to TRBJ2-3; D possibly corresponds to TRBD1 (6 bases). Trimming stripped 1 base from V and 4 bases from J, with 7 bases between. The CDR3 consists of 13 residues. Germline V CDR1 and CDR2: SGHRS, YFSETQ. Written as DNA, the CDR3 is TGCGCCAGCAGCTTGCGACAGGCAGATACGCAGTATTTT. It translates to CASSLRQADTQYF.

This clone was detected only a few times. The chain links TRBV9 to TRBJ1-1; maybe TRBD1 (5 bases). CDR1 and CDR2 from the germline V gene are SGDLS and YYNGEE. The CDR3 consists of 14 residues. Trimming left V 0 bases short and J 5 bases short, with 11 bases between. The CDR3 DNA reads as TGTGCCAGCAGCGTAGGGCAGGGAGTTACTGAAGCTTTCTTT. Translation gives CASSVGQGVTEAFF.

This chain uses TRBV10-3 with TRBJ1-4; D may be TRBD1 (6 bases). The CDR3 spans 16 residues. CDR1 is ENHRY, CDR2 SYGVKD, per germline. Trimming pared 5 bases from V and 2 bases from J, leaving 15 bases between. DNA of the CDR3: TGTGCCATCAGTCTCGGGGGGCTGTCTACTAATGAAAAACTGTTTTTT. As protein: CAISLGGLSTNEKLFF.

As to this clone: This specimen includes other DNA sequences encoding the same CDR3. J is TRBJ1-2 and V is TRBV18; D is perhaps TRBD1 (5 bases). Trimming shortened V by 0 bases and J by 2 bases, and 7 bases separated the two germline ends. Looked up from germline, CDR1 is KGHSH and CDR2 is LQKENI. This CDR3 contains 14 residues. Here the CDR3 DNA reads TGTGCCAGCTCACCACCGGGACGGAACTATGGCTACACCTTC. It yields the protein CASSPPGRNYGYTF. The full variable domain, in which reference TRBV18 and TRBJ1-2 provide the parts outside the CDR3, is NAGVMQNPRHLVRRRGQEARLRCSPMKGHSHVYWYRQLPEEGLKFMVYLQKENIIDESGMPKERFSAEFPKEGPSILRIQQVVRGDSAAYFCASSPPGRNYGYTFGSGTRLTVV.